This T cell receptor (beta chain) was profiled in a study of shared T cell receptors in the human thymus. TCRdb keeps only in-frame clones here, not all; method: immunoSEQ multiplex PCR. The sample yields about 500,000 clones, about 80% seen once. V was trimmed by 4 bases and J by 3 bases, leaving 22 bases between them. Germline V gene sequence: CDR1 LGHNA, CDR2 YNFKEQ. The CDR3 spans 17 residues. This same sample was also taken into another study, of human thymus T cells. From that paper: Obtained as resections during corrective heart surgery, the thymus tissue was then studied.

The chain carries TRBV4-2 and TRBJ2-7; D possibly corresponds to TRBD2 (5 bases). Sequencing input: thymocytes. The receptor was isolated from a boy younger than two with a congenital heart defect. CDR3 in amino acids: CASSPVEASRLNYEQYF. CDR3 coding DNA: TGTGCCAGCAGCCCCGTGGAGGCTAGCCGGCTAAACTACGAGCAGTACTTC.